This T cell receptor beta chain was identified during a study of cytotoxic CD8 clonotypes in ibrutinib-treated CLL. The study's findings and limits: Shared public clonotypes were rare, and on treatment they either got smaller or stayed the same. Clonality went higher at ibrutinib response and then dropped back toward baseline at progression.

This clone was recorded many times. Antigen: not known. Germline V gene lookup returns CDR1 SNHLY and CDR2 FYNNEI. Trimming left V 1 base short and J 1 base short, with 7 bases between. The CDR3 is made up of 14 amino acids. Profiling relied on immunoSEQ multiplex PCR, and the TCRdb table lists in-frame clones only, not all of them. The sample has 40,000 to 50,000 clones; 45% to 60% are singletons. The receptor was isolated from a human donor with chronic lymphocytic leukemia. This material consisted of PBMCs, taken after 24 months of ibrutinib treatment. This rearrangement joins TRBV2 to TRBJ1-1; D not certain. The DNA of the CDR3 is TGTGCCAGCAGTGAAGGGGCGGCGAACACTGAAGCTTTCTTT. As protein: CASSEGAANTEAFF.